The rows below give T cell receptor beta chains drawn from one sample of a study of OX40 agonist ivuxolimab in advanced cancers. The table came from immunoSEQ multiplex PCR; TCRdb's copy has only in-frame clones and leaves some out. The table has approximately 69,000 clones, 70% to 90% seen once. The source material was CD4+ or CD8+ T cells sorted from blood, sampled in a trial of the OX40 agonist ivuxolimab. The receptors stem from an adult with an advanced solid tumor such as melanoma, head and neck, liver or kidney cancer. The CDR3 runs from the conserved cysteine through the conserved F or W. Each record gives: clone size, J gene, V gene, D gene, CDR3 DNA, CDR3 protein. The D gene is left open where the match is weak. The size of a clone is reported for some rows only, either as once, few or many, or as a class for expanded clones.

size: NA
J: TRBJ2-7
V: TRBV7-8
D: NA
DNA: TGTGCCAGCAGCTTAGCGCGGTCTGGTGGCTACGAGCAGTACTTC
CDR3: CASSLARSGGYEQYF

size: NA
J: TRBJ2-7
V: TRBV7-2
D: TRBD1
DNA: TGTGCCAGCAGCTACCAACCGGGACAGGGAGTCTACGAGCAGTACTTC
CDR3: CASSYQPGQGVYEQYF

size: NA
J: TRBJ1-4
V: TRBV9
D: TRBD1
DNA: TGTGCCAGCAGCGTAGGACAGGGCTATGAAAAACTGTTTTTT
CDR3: CASSVGQGYEKLFF

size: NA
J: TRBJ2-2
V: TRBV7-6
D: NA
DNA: TGTGCCAGCAGCTTAATGCCGGACAGCGTTGGGACCGGGGAGCTGTTTTTT
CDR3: CASSLMPDSVGTGELFF

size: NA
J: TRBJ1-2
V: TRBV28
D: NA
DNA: TGTGCCAGCAGCCCGGTCGGAGATGGCTACACCTTC
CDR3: CASSPVGDGYTF

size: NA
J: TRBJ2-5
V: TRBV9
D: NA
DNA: TGTGCCAGCAGCGTAACGGCGAACCAAGAGACCCAGTACTTC
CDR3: CASSVTANQETQYF

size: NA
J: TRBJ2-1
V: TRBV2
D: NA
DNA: TGTGCCAGCAGTGAAGCGCCTACCTACAATGAGCAGTTCTTC
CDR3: CASSEAPTYNEQFF

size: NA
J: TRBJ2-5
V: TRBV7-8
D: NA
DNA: TGTGCCAGCAGCTTAGCATCAGGCCCGGGCCAAGAGACCCAGTACTTC
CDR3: CASSLASGPGQETQYF

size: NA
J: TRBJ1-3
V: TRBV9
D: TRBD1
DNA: TGTGCCAGCAGCCCAACAGGGGGCCGATCTTCTGGAAACACCATATATTTT
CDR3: CASSPTGGRSSGNTIYF

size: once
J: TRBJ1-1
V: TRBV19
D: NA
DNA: TGTGCCAGTAGCCCATCGGGACAAAGAAACACTGAAGCTTTCTTT
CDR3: CASSPSGQRNTEAFF

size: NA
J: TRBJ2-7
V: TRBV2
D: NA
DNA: TGTGCCAGCCTCCCCCCCGGGAGCTCCTACGAGCAGTACTTC
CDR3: CASLPPGSSYEQYF

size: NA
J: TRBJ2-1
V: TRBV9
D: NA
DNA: TGTGCCAGCAGCCTGGGACTTTCCAATGAGCAGTTCTTC
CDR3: CASSLGLSNEQFF

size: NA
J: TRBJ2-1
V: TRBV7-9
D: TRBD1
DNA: TGTGCCAGCAGCTTTGGACAGGGGGCAGCCGAGCAGTTCTTC
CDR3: CASSFGQGAAEQFF

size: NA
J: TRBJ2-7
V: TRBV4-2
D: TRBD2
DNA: TGTGCCAGCAGCCAAACAGCGGGAGGGCTTGGTTACGAGCAGTACTTC
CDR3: CASSQTAGGLGYEQYF

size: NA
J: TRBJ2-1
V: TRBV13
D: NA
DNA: TGTGCCAGCAGCTCCTCCGGGACCGGGGAAGTTTACGAGCAGTTCTTC
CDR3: CASSSSGTGEVYEQFF

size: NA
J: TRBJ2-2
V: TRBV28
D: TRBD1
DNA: TGTGCCAGCAGTTCATCAGGGGGCGGCACCGGGGAGCTGTTTTTT
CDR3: CASSSSGGGTGELFF

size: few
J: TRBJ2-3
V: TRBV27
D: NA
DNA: TGTGCCAGCAGTTTATCAGGGACCAGCACAGATACGCAGTATTTT
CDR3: CASSLSGTSTDTQYF

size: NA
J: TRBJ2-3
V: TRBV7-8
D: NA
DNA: TGTGCCAGCAGCTTAGTTCCCATAGACACAGATACGCAGTATTTT
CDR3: CASSLVPIDTDTQYF

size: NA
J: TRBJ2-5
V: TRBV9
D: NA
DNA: TGTGCCAGCAGCACCCCCTATACGGGACGTCAAGAGACCCAGTACTTC
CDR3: CASSTPYTGRQETQYF

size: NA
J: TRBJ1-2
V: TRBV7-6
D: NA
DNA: TGTGCCAGCAGCTTAGGCTCAGGGGTGGGCTATGGCTACACCTTC
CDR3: CASSLGSGVGYGYTF

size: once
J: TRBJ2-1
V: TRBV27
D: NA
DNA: TGTGCCAGCAGTTTAGGGGGCCCTTCCTACAATGAGCAGTTCTTC
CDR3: CASSLGGPSYNEQFF

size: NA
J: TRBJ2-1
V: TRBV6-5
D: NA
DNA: TGTGCCAGCAGTTACGGGCTCGGGAATGAGCAGTTCTTC
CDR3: CASSYGLGNEQFF

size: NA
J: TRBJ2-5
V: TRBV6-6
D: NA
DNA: TGTGCCAGCGACTCGGGACTCCAAGAGACCCAGTACTTC
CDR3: CASDSGLQETQYF

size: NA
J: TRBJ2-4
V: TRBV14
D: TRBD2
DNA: TGTGCCAGCAGCCCAGTCGGGGGGGGAAGGAGACCCATTCAGTACTTC
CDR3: CASSPVGGGRRPIQYF

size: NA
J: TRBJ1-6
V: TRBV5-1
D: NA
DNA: TGCGCCAGCAGCTTGGGACAAAGGAGTTCACCCCTCCACTTT
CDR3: CASSLGQRSSPLHF

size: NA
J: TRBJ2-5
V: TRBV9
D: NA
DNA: TGTGCCAGCAGCGTAGACCCAGGGCATGGGCAGGGGAGAGGTGAGACCCAGTACTTC
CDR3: CASSVDPGHGQGRGETQYF

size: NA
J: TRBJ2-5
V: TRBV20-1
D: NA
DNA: TGCAGTGCTCCGAAGGGAGAGACCCAGTACTTC
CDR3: CSAPKGETQYF

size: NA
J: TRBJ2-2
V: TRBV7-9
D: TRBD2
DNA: TGTGCCAGCAGCCGCCGGGGGGTTCACACCGGGGAGCTGTTTTTT
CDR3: CASSRRGVHTGELFF

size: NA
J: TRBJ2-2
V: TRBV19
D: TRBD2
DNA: TGTGCGGGAGGGGTCGCCGGGGAGCTGTTTTTT
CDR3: CAGGVAGELFF

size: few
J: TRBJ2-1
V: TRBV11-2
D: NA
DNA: TGTGCCAGCAGCTTAGATCGTCGAGAGATCGACTATGAGCAGTTCTTC
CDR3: CASSLDRREIDYEQFF

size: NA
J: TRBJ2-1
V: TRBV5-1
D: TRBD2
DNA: TGCGCCAGCAGCTTACTAACTAGCGCCTCCTACAATGAGCAGTTCTTC
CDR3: CASSLLTSASYNEQFF

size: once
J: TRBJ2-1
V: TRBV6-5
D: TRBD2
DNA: TGTGCCACCGTCGGGACTAGCGGAGCCTACAATGAGCAGTTCTTC
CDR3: CATVGTSGAYNEQFF

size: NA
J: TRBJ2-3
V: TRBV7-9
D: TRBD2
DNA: TGTGCCAGCAGCCGGGGGAGAGCGGGAGTTGGTACAGATACGCAGTATTTT
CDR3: CASSRGRAGVGTDTQYF

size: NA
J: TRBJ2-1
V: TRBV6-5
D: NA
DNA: TGTGCCAGCAGTTACGCTGAGGGACTGAAAGACAATGAGCAGTTCTTC
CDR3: CASSYAEGLKDNEQFF

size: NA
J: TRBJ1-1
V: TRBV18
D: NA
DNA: TGTGCCAGCTCACCAGTCCAGGCTTTCACTGAAGCTTTCTTT
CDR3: CASSPVQAFTEAFF

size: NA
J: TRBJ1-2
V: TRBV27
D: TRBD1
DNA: TGTGCCAGCAGCGCACAAGGACAGGGGGGTGGCTACACCTTC
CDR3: CASSAQGQGGGYTF

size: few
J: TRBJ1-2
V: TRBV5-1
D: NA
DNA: TGCGCCAGCAGCTTGGGGGGGTCAGCAACTAACTATGGCTACACCTTC
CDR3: CASSLGGSATNYGYTF

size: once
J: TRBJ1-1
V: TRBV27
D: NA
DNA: TGTGCCAGCAGCCAGACAGGATACCTGAACACTGAAGCTTTCTTT
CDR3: CASSQTGYLNTEAFF

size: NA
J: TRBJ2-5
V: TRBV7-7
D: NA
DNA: TGTGCCAGCAGCTTAGCCGGAGCGACCCAGTACTTC
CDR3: CASSLAGATQYF

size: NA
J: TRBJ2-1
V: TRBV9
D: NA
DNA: TGTGCCAGCAGCCCAGGGTCCGGGGGCATCCCCCAGTTCTTC
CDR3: CASSPGSGGIPQFF

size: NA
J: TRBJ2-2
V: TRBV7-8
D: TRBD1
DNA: TGTGCCAGCAGCTTATTAACAGGGGCGAACACCGGGGAGCTGTTTTTT
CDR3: CASSLLTGANTGELFF

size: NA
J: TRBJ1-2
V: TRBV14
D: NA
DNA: TGTGCCAGCAGCCAAGACGGCAGGTCTTATGGCTACACCTTC
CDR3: CASSQDGRSYGYTF

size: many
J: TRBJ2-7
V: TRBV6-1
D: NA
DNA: TGTGCCAGCAGTTTTATCACCTCGACCCTATACGAGCAGTACTTC
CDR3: CASSFITSTLYEQYF

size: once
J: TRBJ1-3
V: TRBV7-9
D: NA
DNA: TGTGCCAGCATACAGGGTTCTGGAAACACCATATATTTT
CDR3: CASIQGSGNTIYF

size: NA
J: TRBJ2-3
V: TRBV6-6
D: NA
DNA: TGTGCCAGCAAAAGTAACGGTCTAACAGATACGCAGTATTTT
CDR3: CASKSNGLTDTQYF

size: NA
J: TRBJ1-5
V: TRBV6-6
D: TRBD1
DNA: TGTGCCAGCAGTAGTAGGGGACAGGAGTCCGATCAGCCCCAGCATTTT
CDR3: CASSSRGQESDQPQHF

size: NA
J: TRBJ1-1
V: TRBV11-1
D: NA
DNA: TGTGCCAGCAGCTTATGGGACACTACAGGGAAAGACGACACTGAAGCTTTCTTT
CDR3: CASSLWDTTGKDDTEAFF

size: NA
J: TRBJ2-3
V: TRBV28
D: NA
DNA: TGTGCCAGCACCATTGAGGAGGGAGGTACGCAGTATTTT
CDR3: CASTIEEGGTQYF

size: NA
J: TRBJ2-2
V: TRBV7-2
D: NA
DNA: TGTGCCAGCAGCTTGTTGCCCCCAGGGAACCCCGGGGAGCTGTTTTTT
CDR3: CASSLLPPGNPGELFF

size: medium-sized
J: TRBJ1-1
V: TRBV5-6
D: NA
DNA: TGTGCCAGCAGCCTACAGCTGAACACTGAAGCTTTCTTT
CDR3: CASSLQLNTEAFF

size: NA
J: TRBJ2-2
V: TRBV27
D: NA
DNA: TGTGCCAGCAGTTTATCAGGGACGAACACCGGGGAGCTGTTTTTT
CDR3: CASSLSGTNTGELFF

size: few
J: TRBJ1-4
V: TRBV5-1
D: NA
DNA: TGCGCCAGCAGCTTGTCCCCGAGGGCGGAACTGTTTTTT
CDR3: CASSLSPRAELFF

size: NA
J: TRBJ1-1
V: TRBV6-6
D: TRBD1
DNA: TGTGCCAGCAGTTACTCGACAGGGGCGCACACTGAAGCTTTCTTT
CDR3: CASSYSTGAHTEAFF

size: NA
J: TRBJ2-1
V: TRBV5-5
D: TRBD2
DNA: TGTGCCAGCAGCTTGGAGGGCGGGGGTGCCTACAATGAGCAGTTCTTC
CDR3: CASSLEGGGAYNEQFF

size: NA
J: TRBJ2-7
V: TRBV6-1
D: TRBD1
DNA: TGTGCCAGCAGTCGGGACAGGTCATACGAGCAGTACTTC
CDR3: CASSRDRSYEQYF

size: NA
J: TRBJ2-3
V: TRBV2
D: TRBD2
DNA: TGTGCCAGAGGCCTTAGCGGGACAGATACGCAGTATTTT
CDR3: CARGLSGTDTQYF

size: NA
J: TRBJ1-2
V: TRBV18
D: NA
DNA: TGTGCCAGCTCTCCTCTGGGGGAAGGCTATGGCTACACCTTC
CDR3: CASSPLGEGYGYTF

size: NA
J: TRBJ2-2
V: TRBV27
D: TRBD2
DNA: TGTGCCAGCAGTCCAATCGCCCCTAGCGGGAGCACCGGGGAGCTGTTTTTT
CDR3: CASSPIAPSGSTGELFF

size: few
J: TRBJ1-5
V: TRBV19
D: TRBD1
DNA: TGTGCCAGTAGTATAAACAGGGGCCTGGGCAATCAGCCCCAGCATTTT
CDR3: CASSINRGLGNQPQHF